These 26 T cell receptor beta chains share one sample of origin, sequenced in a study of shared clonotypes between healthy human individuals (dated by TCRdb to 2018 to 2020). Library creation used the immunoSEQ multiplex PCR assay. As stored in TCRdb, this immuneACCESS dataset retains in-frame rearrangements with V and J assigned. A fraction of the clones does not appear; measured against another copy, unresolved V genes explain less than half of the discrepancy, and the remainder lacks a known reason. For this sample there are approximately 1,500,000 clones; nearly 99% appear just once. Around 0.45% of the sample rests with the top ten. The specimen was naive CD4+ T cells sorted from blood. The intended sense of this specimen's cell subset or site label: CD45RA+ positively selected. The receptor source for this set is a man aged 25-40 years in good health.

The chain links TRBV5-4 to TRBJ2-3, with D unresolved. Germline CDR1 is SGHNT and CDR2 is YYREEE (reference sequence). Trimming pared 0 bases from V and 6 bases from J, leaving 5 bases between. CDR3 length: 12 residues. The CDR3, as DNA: TGTGCCAGCAGCTTGGTCCTTGATACGCAGTATTTT. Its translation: CASSLVLDTQYF.

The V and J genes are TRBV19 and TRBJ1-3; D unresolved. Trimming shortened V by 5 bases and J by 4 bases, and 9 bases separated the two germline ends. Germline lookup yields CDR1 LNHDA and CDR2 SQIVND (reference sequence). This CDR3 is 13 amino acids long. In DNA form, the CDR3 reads TGTGCCAGTAGTGGGAGACGGGGAAACACCATATATTTT. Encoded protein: CASSGRRGNTIYF. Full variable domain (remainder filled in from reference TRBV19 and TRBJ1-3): DGGITQSPKYLFRKEGQNVTLSCEQNLNHDAMYWYRQDPGQGLRLIYYSQIVNDFQKGDIAEGYSVSREKKESFPLTVTSAQKNPTAFYLCASSGRRGNTIYFGEGSWLTVV.

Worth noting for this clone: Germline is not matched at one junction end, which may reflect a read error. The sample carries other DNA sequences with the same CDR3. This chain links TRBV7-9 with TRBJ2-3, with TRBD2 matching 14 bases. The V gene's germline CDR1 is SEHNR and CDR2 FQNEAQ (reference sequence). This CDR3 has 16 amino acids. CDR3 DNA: TGTGCCAGTAGCTCGGGACTAGCGGGAGTCACAGATACGCAGTATTTT. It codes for CASSSGLAGVTDTQYF.

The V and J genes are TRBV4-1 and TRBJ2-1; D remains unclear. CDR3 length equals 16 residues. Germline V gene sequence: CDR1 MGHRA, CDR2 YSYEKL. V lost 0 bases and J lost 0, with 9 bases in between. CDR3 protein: CASSQDLGTSYNEQFF. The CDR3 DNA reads TGCGCCAGCAGCCAAGATTTAGGTACCTCCTACAATGAGCAGTTCTTC.

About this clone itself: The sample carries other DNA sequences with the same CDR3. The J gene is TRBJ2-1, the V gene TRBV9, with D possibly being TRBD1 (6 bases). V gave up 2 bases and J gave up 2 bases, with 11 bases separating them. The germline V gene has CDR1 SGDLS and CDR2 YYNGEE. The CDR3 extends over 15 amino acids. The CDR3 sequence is CASSVEGDTYNEQFF. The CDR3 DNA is TGTGCCAGCAGCGTTGAGGGGGATACCTACAATGAGCAGTTCTTC.

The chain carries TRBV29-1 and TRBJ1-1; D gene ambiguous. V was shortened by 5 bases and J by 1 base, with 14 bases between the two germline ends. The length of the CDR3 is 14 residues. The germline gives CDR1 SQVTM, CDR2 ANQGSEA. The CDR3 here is CSVRSVKGNTEAFF. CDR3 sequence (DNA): TGCAGCGTTCGGTCAGTAAAAGGGAACACTGAAGCTTTCTTT.

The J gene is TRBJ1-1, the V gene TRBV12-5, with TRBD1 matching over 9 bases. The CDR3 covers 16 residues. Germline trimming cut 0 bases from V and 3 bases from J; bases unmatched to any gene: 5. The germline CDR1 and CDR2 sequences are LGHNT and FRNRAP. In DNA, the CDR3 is TGTGCTAGTGGTTTGGTAGGGACAGGGTCGGACACTGAAGCTTTCTTT. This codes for CASGLVGTGSDTEAFF. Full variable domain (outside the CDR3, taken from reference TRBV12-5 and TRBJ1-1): DARVTQTPRHKVTEMGQEVTMRCQPILGHNTVFWYRQTMMQGLELLAYFRNRAPLDDSGMPKDRFSAEMPDATLATLKIQPSEPRDSAVYFCASGLVGTGSDTEAFFGQGTRLTVV.

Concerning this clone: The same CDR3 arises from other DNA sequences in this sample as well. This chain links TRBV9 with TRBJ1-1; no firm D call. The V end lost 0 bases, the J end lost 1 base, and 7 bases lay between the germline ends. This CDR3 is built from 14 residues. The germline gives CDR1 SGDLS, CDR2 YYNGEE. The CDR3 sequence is CASSVAGRNTEAFF. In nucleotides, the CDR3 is TGTGCCAGCAGCGTAGCGGGGAGGAACACTGAAGCTTTCTTT.

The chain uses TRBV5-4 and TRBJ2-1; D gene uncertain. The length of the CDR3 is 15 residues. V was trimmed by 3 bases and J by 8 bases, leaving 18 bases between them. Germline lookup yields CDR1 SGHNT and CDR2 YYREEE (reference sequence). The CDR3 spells CASSSPNTLRHEQFF. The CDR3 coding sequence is TGTGCCAGCAGCTCCCCTAACACGCTCCGGCATGAGCAGTTCTTC.

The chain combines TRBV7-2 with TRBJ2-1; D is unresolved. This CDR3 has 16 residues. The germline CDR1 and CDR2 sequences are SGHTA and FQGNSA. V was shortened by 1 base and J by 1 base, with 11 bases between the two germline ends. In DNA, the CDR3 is TGTGCCAGCAGCTTAGTATCCACAGAGTCCTACAATGAGCAGTTCTTC. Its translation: CASSLVSTESYNEQFF.

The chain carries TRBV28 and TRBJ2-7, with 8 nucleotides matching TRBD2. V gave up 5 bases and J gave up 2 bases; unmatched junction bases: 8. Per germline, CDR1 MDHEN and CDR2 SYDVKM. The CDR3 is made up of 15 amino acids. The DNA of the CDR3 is TGTGCCAGCAGTCCCTCGGGAGGGGTACCCTACGAGCAGTACTTC. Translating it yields CASSPSGGVPYEQYF. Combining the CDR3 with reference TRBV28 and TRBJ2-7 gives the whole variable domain DVKVTQSSRYLVKRTGEKVFLECVQDMDHENMFWYRQDPGLGLRLIYFSYDVKMKEKGDIPEGYSVSREKKERFSLILESASTNQTSMYLCASSPSGGVPYEQYFGPGTRLTVT.

CDR3 sequence: CASSSTSGSYYEQYF. In DNA form, the CDR3 reads TGTGCCAGCAGTTCTACTAGCGGGAGTTACTACGAGCAGTACTTC. This rearrangement joins TRBV5-4 to TRBJ2-7, with 11 bases that match TRBD2. Germline V lookup: CDR1 SGHNT, CDR2 YYREEE (reference sequence). The CDR3 consists of 15 residues. V lost 5 bases, J lost 3 bases, and 7 bases stayed unmatched.

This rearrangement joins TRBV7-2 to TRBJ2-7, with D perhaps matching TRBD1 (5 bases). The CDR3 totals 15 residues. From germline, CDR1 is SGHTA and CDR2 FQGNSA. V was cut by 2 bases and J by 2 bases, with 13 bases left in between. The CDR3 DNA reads TGTGCCAGCAGCTTATTCTCGGACAAGGCCTACGAGCAGTACTTC. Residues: CASSLFSDKAYEQYF.

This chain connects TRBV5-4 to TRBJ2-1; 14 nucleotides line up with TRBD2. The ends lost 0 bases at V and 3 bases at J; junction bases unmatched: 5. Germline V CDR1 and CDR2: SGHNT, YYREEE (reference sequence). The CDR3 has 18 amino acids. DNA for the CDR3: TGTGCCAGCAGCTTGGGGACTAGCGGGAGGCCCCTCTACAATGAGCAGTTCTTC. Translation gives CASSLGTSGRPLYNEQFF.

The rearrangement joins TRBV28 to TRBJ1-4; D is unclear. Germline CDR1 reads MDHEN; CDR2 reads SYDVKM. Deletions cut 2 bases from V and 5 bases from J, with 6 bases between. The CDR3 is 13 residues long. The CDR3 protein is CASSLGLNEKLFF. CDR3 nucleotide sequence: TGTGCCAGCAGTTTAGGTTTGAATGAAAAACTGTTTTTT.

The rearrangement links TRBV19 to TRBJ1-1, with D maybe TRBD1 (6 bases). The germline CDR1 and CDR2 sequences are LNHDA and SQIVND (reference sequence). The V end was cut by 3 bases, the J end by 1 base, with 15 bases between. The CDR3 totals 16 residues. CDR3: CASSITGLAANTEAFF. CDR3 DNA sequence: TGTGCCAGTAGTATTACAGGGCTGGCGGCGAACACTGAAGCTTTCTTT.

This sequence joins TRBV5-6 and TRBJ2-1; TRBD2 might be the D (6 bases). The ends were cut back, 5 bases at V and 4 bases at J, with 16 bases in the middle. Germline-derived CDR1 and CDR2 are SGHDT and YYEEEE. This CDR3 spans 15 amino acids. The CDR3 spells CASSWIGRGYNEQFF. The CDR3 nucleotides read TGTGCCAGCAGTTGGATTGGGCGGGGTTACAATGAGCAGTTCTTC.

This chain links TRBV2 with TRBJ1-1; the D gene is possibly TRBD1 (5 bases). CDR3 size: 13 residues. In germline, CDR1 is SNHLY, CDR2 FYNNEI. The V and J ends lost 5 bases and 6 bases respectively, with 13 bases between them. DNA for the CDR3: TGTGCCAGCAGTAACAGGATGGATGCTGAAGCTTTCTTT. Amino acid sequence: CASSNRMDAEAFF.

DNA of the CDR3: TGTGCCAGTAGTGTTGGGACTTTGGTGGGACTACCGGAGCAGTTCTTC. It translates to CASSVGTLVGLPEQFF. The chain employs TRBV19 and TRBJ2-1; 7 nucleotides line up with TRBD2. With V trimmed by 5 bases and J by 10 bases, 17 bases remained unmatched. Germline lookup yields CDR1 LNHDA and CDR2 SQIVND (reference sequence). This CDR3 has 16 amino acids. The full variable domain, rest sourced from reference TRBV19 and TRBJ2-1, is DGGITQSPKYLFRKEGQNVTLSCEQNLNHDAMYWYRQDPGQGLRLIYYSQIVNDFQKGDIAEGYSVSREKKESFPLTVTSAQKNPTAFYLCASSVGTLVGLPEQFFGPGTRLTVL.

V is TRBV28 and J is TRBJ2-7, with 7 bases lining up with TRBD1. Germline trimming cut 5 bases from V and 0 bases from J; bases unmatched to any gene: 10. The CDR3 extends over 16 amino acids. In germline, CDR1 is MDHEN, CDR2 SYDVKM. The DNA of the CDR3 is TGTGCCAGCAGTCTAGAACAGGGGATCCTCTCCTACGAGCAGTACTTC. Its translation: CASSLEQGILSYEQYF.

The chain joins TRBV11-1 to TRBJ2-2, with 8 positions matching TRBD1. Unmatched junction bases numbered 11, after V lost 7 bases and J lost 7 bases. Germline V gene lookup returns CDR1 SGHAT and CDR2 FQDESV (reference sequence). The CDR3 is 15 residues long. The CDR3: CASNLSGGSGGELFF. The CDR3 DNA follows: TGTGCCAGCAACCTATCAGGGGGCAGCGGCGGGGAGCTGTTTTTT.

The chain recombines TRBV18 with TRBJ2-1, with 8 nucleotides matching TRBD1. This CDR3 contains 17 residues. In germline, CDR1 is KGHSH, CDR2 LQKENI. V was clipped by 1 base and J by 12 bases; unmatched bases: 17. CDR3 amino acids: CASSPLGTGVSGRGQFF. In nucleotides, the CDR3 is TGTGCCAGCTCACCACTTGGGACAGGAGTAAGCGGGCGGGGGCAGTTCTTC. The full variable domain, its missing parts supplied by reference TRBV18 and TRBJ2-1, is NAGVMQNPRHLVRRRGQEARLRCSPMKGHSHVYWYRQLPEEGLKFMVYLQKENIIDESGMPKERFSAEFPKEGPSILRIQQVVRGDSAAYFCASSPLGTGVSGRGQFFGPGTRLTVL.

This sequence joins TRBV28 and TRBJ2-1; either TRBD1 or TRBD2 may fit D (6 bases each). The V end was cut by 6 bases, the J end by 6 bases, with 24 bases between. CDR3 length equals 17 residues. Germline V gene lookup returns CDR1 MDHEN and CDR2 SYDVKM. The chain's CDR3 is CASRERTGGTLPNEQFF. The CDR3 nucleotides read TGTGCCAGCAGAGAGCGGACGGGCGGGACACTGCCCAATGAGCAGTTCTTC.

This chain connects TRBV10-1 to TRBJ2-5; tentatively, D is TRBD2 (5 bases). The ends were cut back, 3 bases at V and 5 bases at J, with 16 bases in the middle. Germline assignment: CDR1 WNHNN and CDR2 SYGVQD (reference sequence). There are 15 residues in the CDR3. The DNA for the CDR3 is TGCGCCAGCAGTGACCCGAGGACTGGTCGGGAGACCCAGTACTTC. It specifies CASSDPRTGRETQYF.

The CDR3 region is CASSLSIGLGSYNEQFF. DNA for the CDR3: TGTGCCAGCAGCTTAAGTATCGGACTTGGCTCCTACAATGAGCAGTTCTTC. The chain links TRBV11-2 to TRBJ2-1; TRBD2 is a possible D gene (5 bases). CDR3 size: 17 residues. The V gene lost 2 bases and the J gene lost 0 bases, with 14 bases spanning the gap. Germline V gene sequence: CDR1 SGHAT, CDR2 FQNNGV.

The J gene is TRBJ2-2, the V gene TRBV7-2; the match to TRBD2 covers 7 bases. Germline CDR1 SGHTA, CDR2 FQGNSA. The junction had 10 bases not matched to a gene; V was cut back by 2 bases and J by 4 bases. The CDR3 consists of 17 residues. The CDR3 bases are TGTGCCAGCAGCTTACGAGGCGGGAGATGGGGCACCGGGGAGCTGTTTTTT. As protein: CASSLRGGRWGTGELFF.